The entry below describes one T cell receptor (beta chain). Its antigen remains unidentified. This sample was taken from a study of cytomegalovirus exposure and HLA in healthy donors. Study conclusions and caveats: The classifier reportedly diagnosed cytomegalovirus status with high sensitivity and specificity. Later analysis identified a missense DCLRE1C variant that was linked to TCR beta V- and J-gene trimming.

The PCR was carried out with 60 Vbeta primers and 13 Jbeta primers. Profiling relied on immunoSEQ multiplex PCR, and the TCRdb table lists in-frame clones only, not all of them. The sample records approximately 300,000 clones, 84% being singletons. CDR1 ENHRY and CDR2 SYGVKD come from the germline V gene. The J segment lost 3 bases and the V segment lost 11 bases, leaving 11 bases of the junction unmatched. The CDR3 sequence is 14 residues long. While unrecorded immune exposures were likely, the donors were nominally healthy when sampled. The chain has TRBV10-3 and TRBJ2-7; 9 nucleotides line up with TRBD1. Sample: PBMCs. The receptor was derived from a woman in her 40s in good health and CMV-seropositive. Here the CDR3 reads CASGTGTGFYEQYF. CDR3 nucleotide sequence: TGTGCCTCGGGAACCGGGACAGGGTTCTACGAGCAGTACTTC.